The 5 T cell receptor beta chains below come from one sample, sequenced in a study of cytomegalovirus exposure and HLA in healthy donors. PCR was performed using 60 Vbeta and 13 Jbeta primers. Clones were sequenced by immunoSEQ multiplex PCR, and TCRdb holds only the in-frame ones, with some missing. This table has approximately 170,000 clones, over 65% appearing once. The source material was PBMCs. These receptor sequences come from a woman aged 40-49 years in good health and CMV-seropositive.

The chain uses TRBV5-1 and TRBJ2-1, with D possibly TRBD1 on 6 matching bases. Germline V gene data show CDR1 as SGHRS and CDR2 as YFSETQ. This CDR3 is 17 amino acids long. V lost 4 bases and J lost 10, with 27 bases in between. DNA for the CDR3: TGCGCCAGCAGCCCGACTCGGGACACCGGAGCGGTGGGCGAGCAGTTCTTC. Its translation: CASSPTRDTGAVGEQFF.

The sample holds one count of this clone. The CDR3 DNA is TGTGCCAGCAGCCCGACTACTACGCCTACCGGGGAGCTGTTTTTT. It encodes CASSPTTTPTGELFF. J is TRBJ2-2 and V is TRBV5-4; perhaps TRBD2 as D (5 bases). The V end was cut by 4 bases, the J end by 5 bases, with 15 bases between. Germline loops: CDR1 SGHNT, CDR2 YYREEE (reference sequence). The CDR3 runs to 15 residues.

The rearrangement joins TRBV18 to TRBJ1-1, with TRBD1 matching 7 bases. The CDR3 spans 15 residues. The V segment lost 3 bases and the J segment 1 base; nucleotides outside the gene matches: 5. Germline V CDR1 and CDR2: KGHSH, LQKENI. CDR3 sequence: CASSPNWDRNTEAFF. CDR3 bases: TGTGCCAGCTCACCGAATTGGGACAGGAACACTGAAGCTTTCTTT.

The rearrangement links TRBV7-2 to TRBJ2-7, with TRBD2 matching over 11 bases. Trimming took 1 base from V and 4 from J; bases not matched to a gene: 6. Germline V gene sequence: CDR1 SGHTA, CDR2 FQGNSA. The CDR3 contains 16 residues. CDR3 residues: CASSLGGLAGGYEQYF. The CDR3 DNA sequence: TGTGCCAGCAGCTTAGGGGGGCTAGCGGGGGGATACGAGCAGTACTTC.

The V call is TRBV19, the J call TRBJ1-5; 7 nucleotides line up with TRBD1. V gave up 3 bases and J gave up 2 bases; unmatched junction bases: 13. This CDR3 spans 18 amino acids. CDR1 is LNHDA and CDR2 is SQIVND in the germline V gene (reference sequence). CDR3 loop: CASSIFPRQGKGNQPQHF. As DNA, the CDR3 is TGTGCCAGTAGTATTTTCCCCCGACAGGGCAAGGGCAATCAGCCCCAGCATTTT.